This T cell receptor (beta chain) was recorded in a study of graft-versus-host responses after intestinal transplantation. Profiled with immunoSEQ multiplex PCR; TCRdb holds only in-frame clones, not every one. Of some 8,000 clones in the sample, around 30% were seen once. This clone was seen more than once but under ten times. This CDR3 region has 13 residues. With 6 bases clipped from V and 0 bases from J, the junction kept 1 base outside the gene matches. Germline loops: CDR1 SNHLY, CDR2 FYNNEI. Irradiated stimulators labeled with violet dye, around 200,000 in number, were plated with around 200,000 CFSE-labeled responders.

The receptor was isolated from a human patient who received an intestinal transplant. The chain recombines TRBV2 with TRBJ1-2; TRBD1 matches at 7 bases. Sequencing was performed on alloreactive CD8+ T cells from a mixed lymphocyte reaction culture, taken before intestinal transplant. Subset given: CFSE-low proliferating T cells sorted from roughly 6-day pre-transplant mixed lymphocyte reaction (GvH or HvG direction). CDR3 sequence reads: CASRTGANYGYTF. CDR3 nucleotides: TGTGCCAGCAGAACAGGGGCTAACTATGGCTACACCTTC.